This TCR beta chain is from a study of OX40 agonist ivuxolimab in advanced cancers. Using immunoSEQ multiplex PCR, the repertoire was profiled, and TCRdb retains in-frame clones only, with some absent. The sample contains some 40,000 clones, roughly 84% of which appear only once. This sequence originates from an adult with an advanced solid tumor such as melanoma, head and neck, liver or kidney cancer. The sample here was CD4+ or CD8+ T cells sorted from blood, taken in a trial of the OX40 agonist ivuxolimab.

CDR3 sequence (DNA): TGTGCCAGCAGCTTACCGCAGGGGGCGGGGTACGAGCAGTACTTC. It codes for CASSLPQGAGYEQYF. The V gene is TRBV7-9, the J gene TRBJ2-7; TRBD1 aligns across 8 bases. Germline V gene sequence: CDR1 SEHNR, CDR2 FQNEAQ (reference sequence). The CDR3 covers 15 residues. J lost 4 bases, V lost 2 bases, and 7 bases had no gene match.